The clone carrying this T cell receptor beta chain occurred once. Its target is unknown. PCR used 60 Vbeta primers and 13 Jbeta primers. Sequencing was performed with immunoSEQ multiplex PCR; in TCRdb, only in-frame clones are kept and a portion is missing. The sample records roughly 160,000 clones, 80% to 90% being singletons. The data were taken from a study of cytomegalovirus exposure and HLA in healthy donors. Regarding the study as a whole: The majority of TCR sequences were rare, yet some public TCRs appeared in many donors. Per a later analysis, about 17,000 TCR beta sequences showed association with HLA alleles at 0.05 false discovery rate.

Healthy bone marrow donors made up the donors. Although they were nominally healthy when sampled, donors likely had unrecorded immune exposures. CDR3 length equals 12 residues. Germline assignment: CDR1 SQVTM and CDR2 ANQGSEA. Trimming left V 6 bases short and J 9 bases short, with 17 bases between. The receptor's source is a male donor in good health and CMV-seronegative. The chain combines TRBV29-1 with TRBJ2-5; the D gene is possibly TRBD1 (5 bases). The sequencing sample was made of PBMCs. The CDR3 protein is CSVNHPAGSQYF. CDR3 coding DNA: TGCAGCGTAAATCATCCTGCAGGGTCCCAGTACTTC.